The 12 T cell receptor beta chains below all came from one sample that was sequenced in a study of post-analysis software for immune sequencing data. cDNA libraries of TCR beta carried unique molecular identifiers. TCRdb analysed the PCR reads with MiXCR anew, one entry per CDR3 protein. The sample holds 650,000 to 900,000 distinct CDR3 sequences, around 42% seen once. Their cognate antigens are unknown. Study-wide points: TRBV5-6, TRBV5-1 and TRBV20-1 were among four or five TRBV segments more frequent in patients than controls.

The specimen sequenced was blood. The receptor source for this set is a girl under 18 with multiple sclerosis.

CDR3 in amino acids: CASSTGTSDNEQFF. CDR3 nucleotide sequence: TGCGCCAGCAGCACCGGGACTAGCGACAATGAGCAGTTCTTC. The chain joins TRBV5-1 to TRBJ2-1, with 10 bases aligning to TRBD2. The J segment lost 5 bases and the V segment lost 4 bases, leaving 3 bases of the junction unmatched. CDR3 length: 14 residues. Germline loops: CDR1 SGHRS, CDR2 YFSETQ.

As for this clonotype: One end of the junction does not line up with germline, which may come from a read error. The gene calls are TRBV19 and TRBJ2-4; no firm D call. Germline CDR1 is LNHDA and CDR2 is SQIVND (reference sequence). The CDR3 totals 13 residues. The CDR3 DNA reads as TGTGCCAGCAGTATAGAACATGCAAACATTCAGTACTTC. Protein sequence: CASSIEHANIQYF.

The sample holds a few counts of this clonotype. The V call is TRBV27, the J call TRBJ2-7; D is perhaps TRBD2 (5 bases). V lost 6 bases, J lost 2 bases, and 14 bases lay in between. Germline V gene lookup returns CDR1 MNHEY and CDR2 SMNVEV (reference sequence). The CDR3 length is 14 residues. CDR3 loop: CASSTHTGTYEQYF. The CDR3 DNA follows: TGTGCCAGCAGCACCCATACCGGGACCTACGAGCAGTACTTC.

This clonotype was counted between two and nine times. This rearrangement joins TRBV12-3 or TRBV12-4 to TRBJ2-1; 8 nucleotides agree with TRBD1. Trimming at V came to 2 bases and at J to 7 bases, leaving 7 bases not matched to a gene. The CDR3 has 15 residues. The chain's CDR3 is CASSLQQGALNEQFF. CDR3 DNA: TGTGCCAGCAGTTTACAGCAGGGGGCGCTTAATGAGCAGTTCTTC.

J is TRBJ2-1 and V is TRBV18, with 10 bases matching TRBD2. V lost 3 bases and J lost 8; bases outside the gene matches: 7. The CDR3 consists of 15 residues. CDR1 and CDR2 (germline): KGHSH, LQKENI. CDR3 in amino acids: CASSPQREGLDEQFF. Here the CDR3 DNA reads TGTGCCAGCTCACCGCAGCGGGAGGGCCTGGATGAGCAGTTCTTC.

This clonotype was recorded a few times. The V and J genes are TRBV2 and TRBJ2-1; 7 bases match TRBD1. The CDR3 sequence is 15 residues long. Germline V CDR1 and CDR2: SNHLY, FYNNEI. Unmatched junction bases numbered 9, after V lost 7 bases and J lost 3 bases. CDR3 protein: CASTFDRVDYNEQFF. The CDR3 nucleotides are TGTGCCAGCACCTTCGACAGGGTCGACTACAATGAGCAGTTCTTC.

V gene TRBV5-6 combines with J gene TRBJ2-1, with a possible D match to TRBD1 (5 bases). With 4 bases removed from V and 10 bases from J, the gap between germline ends came to 12 bases. This CDR3 is 12 amino acids long. Germline V gene sequence: CDR1 SGHDT, CDR2 YYEEEE. The CDR3 region is CASSPRWGEQFF. DNA for the CDR3: TGTGCCAGCAGCCCGCGGTGGGGCGAGCAGTTCTTC.

A few counts support this clonotype. The CDR3 is CSVEVPDGQSTQYF. The CDR3 nucleotides read TGCAGCGTTGAAGTCCCGGACGGCCAGTCGACCCAGTACTTC. The genes are TRBV29-1 and TRBJ2-5; unclear D gene. V was shortened by 1 base and J by 7 bases, with 16 bases between the two germline ends. Germline CDR1 reads SQVTM; CDR2 reads ANQGSEA. CDR3 size: 14 residues.

This clonotype turned up a few times. CDR3 DNA: TGTGCCAGCAGCCGCAAGGGACTAGCGGGAGTGGGCACAGATACGCAGTATTTT. Protein sequence: CASSRKGLAGVGTDTQYF. This chain joins TRBV7-3 and TRBJ2-3; 14 bases fit TRBD2. CDR1 and CDR2 (germline): SGHTA, FQGTGA. Losses at the gene ends were 5 bases for V and 1 base for J; bases not matched to a gene: 8. The CDR3 extends over 18 amino acids. Filled out from reference TRBV7-3 and TRBJ2-3, the complete variable domain reads GAGVSQTPSNKVTEKGKYVELRCDPISGHTALYWYRQSLGQGPEFLIYFQGTGAADDSGLPNDRFFAVRPEGSVSTLKIQRTERGDSAVYLCASSRKGLAGVGTDTQYFGPGTRLTVL.

On this clonotype: A single base separates this from a much larger clone, so it may be a read error. This rearrangement joins TRBV29-1 to TRBJ2-7; D call uncertain. This CDR3 contains 13 residues. Germline CDR1 and CDR2: SQVTM and ANQGSEA. The germline V and J ends were trimmed by 1 base and 0 bases, with 7 bases remaining between them. This CDR3 reads CSVEAEISYEQYF. The CDR3, as DNA: TGCAGCGTTGAAGCAGAGATCTCCTACGAGCAGTACTTC.

The V call is TRBV7-9, the J call TRBJ2-7; 7 nucleotides agree with TRBD2. Germline V gives CDR1 SEHNR, CDR2 FQNEAQ (reference sequence). V lost 4 bases to trimming and J lost 5 bases; unmatched junction nucleotides: 2. The CDR3 length is 12 residues. CDR3 loop: CASSSAGDEQYF. The DNA of the CDR3 is TGTGCCAGCAGCTCCGCGGGAGACGAGCAGTACTTC.

The rearrangement joins TRBV4-2 to TRBJ2-7; weak D call: TRBD2 (6 bases). Germline-derived CDR1 and CDR2 are LGHNA and YNFKEQ. This CDR3 comprises 14 residues. The V gene lost 1 base and the J gene lost 6 bases, with 13 bases spanning the gap. This CDR3 is CASSQGDSGSEQYF. The DNA for the CDR3 is TGTGCCAGCAGCCAAGGGGACTCGGGCTCCGAGCAGTACTTC.